These T cell receptor beta chains were read from a single sample in a study of T-cell memory formation after mild COVID-19. TCRdb processed the 5' RACE reads anew with MiXCR; each CDR3 protein has one entry. The profile shows about 49,000 distinct CDR3 sequences, 25% to 30% of them singletons. The sample was PBMCs or a T cell subset sorted from them (not recorded which). The receptor set was obtained from a man aged 18 to 29 who had mild COVID-19 (a few samples of this study predate the infection). Cell type and time point are not known. Each CDR3 is given with its conserved first and last residue. Fields, in order: V gene, D gene, J gene, clone size, CDR3 protein, CDR3 DNA. D genes are given only for firm matches. Part of the rows lack a size; the others show once, few, many or a class for expanded clones.

TRBV6-5,.,TRBJ2-5,few,CASGPSETQYF,TGTGCCAGCGGGCCTTCGGAGACCCAGTACTTC
TRBV6-5,.,TRBJ2-1,few,CASSTKGESEQFF,TGTGCCAGCAGCACGAAAGGGGAAAGTGAGCAGTTCTTC
TRBV4-2,.,TRBJ1-6,few,CASSQNLNSYNSPLHF,TGTGCCAGCAGCCAAAACCTCAACTCCTATAATTCACCCCTCCACTTT
TRBV4-2,.,TRBJ1-3,.,CASSHGRNTIYF,TGTGCCAGCAGCCATGGTCGAAACACCATATATTTT
TRBV6-5,TRBD1,TRBJ1-6,.,CASSYSSGTGSNSPLHF,TGTGCCAGCAGTTACTCGAGTGGGACAGGGTCCAATTCACCCCTCCACTTT
TRBV6-1,.,TRBJ1-2,medium-sized,CASREGGHGYTF,TGTGCCAGCAGAGAGGGGGGACATGGCTACACCTTC
TRBV4-3,.,TRBJ1-5,few,CASSQDGQPQHF,TGCGCCAGCAGCCAAGACGGGCAGCCCCAGCATTTT
TRBV6-5,.,TRBJ2-7,few,CASSYRQGGSYEQYF,TGTGCCAGCAGTTACAGGCAGGGAGGCTCCTACGAGCAGTACTTC
TRBV12-3/TRBV12-4,.,TRBJ2-5,few,CASSLTGASRIQETQYF,TGTGCCAGCAGTTTAACAGGTGCTAGTAGAATCCAAGAGACCCAGTACTTC
TRBV5-1,TRBD1,TRBJ2-4,few,CASSLAGGRNIQYF,TGCGCCAGCAGCTTGGCAGGGGGTCGAAACATTCAGTACTTC
TRBV7-3,.,TRBJ2-7,many,CASSSSYSPSTDEQYF,TGTGCCAGCAGCTCCTCCTACTCCCCCTCGACAGACGAGCAGTACTTC
TRBV7-9,.,TRBJ2-3,.,CASSLDYTQYF,TGTGCCAGCAGCTTAGACTATACGCAGTATTTT
TRBV7-2,.,TRBJ1-1,.,CASSLGGMNTEAFF,TGTGCCAGCAGCTTAGGGGGAATGAACACTGAAGCTTTCTTT
TRBV7-6,.,TRBJ2-7,.,CASSFGREAGTYEQYF,TGTGCCAGCAGCTTTGGGCGCGAAGCAGGTACCTACGAGCAGTACTTC
TRBV7-9,TRBD1,TRBJ1-5,.,CASSSQGTGANRPQHF,TGTGCCAGCAGCAGCCAAGGGACAGGGGCCAATCGGCCCCAGCATTTT
TRBV4-1,TRBD1,TRBJ2-1,few,CASGGTGESRSYNEQFF,TGCGCCAGCGGTGGGACAGGTGAAAGTCGCTCCTACAATGAGCAGTTCTTC
TRBV4-1,.,TRBJ1-2,few,CASSRPSAYGYTF,TGCGCCAGCAGCCGCCCATCCGCCTATGGCTACACCTTC
TRBV13,TRBD1,TRBJ2-7,once,CASSVPGQSLYEQYF,TGTGCCAGCAGCGTACCGGGACAGAGTCTCTACGAGCAGTACTTC
TRBV29-1,.,TRBJ1-2,few,CSVDLFGQDYYGYTF,TGCAGCGTTGACTTGTTCGGGCAGGATTACTATGGCTACACCTTC
TRBV5-1,.,TRBJ2-4,few,CASSLAVPKNIQYF,TGCGCCAGCAGCTTGGCAGTACCCAAAAACATTCAGTACTTC
TRBV6-2/TRBV6-3,TRBD2,TRBJ2-2,few,CASRGLADTGELFF,TGTGCCAGCAGGGGACTAGCGGACACCGGGGAGCTGTTTTTT
TRBV15,TRBD1,TRBJ1-6,few,CATSGETGGASPLHF,TGTGCCACCAGCGGAGAAACAGGGGGCGCTTCACCCCTCCACTTT
TRBV7-2,.,TRBJ1-5,few,CASSLEGDSNQPQHF,TGTGCCAGCAGCTTAGAGGGGGATAGCAATCAGCCCCAGCATTTT
TRBV5-1,TRBD1,TRBJ2-7,.,CASSLEAGGSYEQYF,TGCGCCAGCAGCTTGGAGGCAGGGGGCTCCTACGAGCAGTACTTC
TRBV20-1,.,TRBJ2-7,few,CSARDTRDNEQYF,TGCAGTGCTAGAGATACCAGGGATAACGAGCAGTACTTC
TRBV7-7,.,TRBJ2-1,few,CASSLGWGTDEQFF,TGTGCCAGCAGCTTAGGGTGGGGGACCGATGAGCAGTTCTTC
TRBV6-6,.,TRBJ2-5,once,CASSYSGQQETQYF,TGTGCCAGCAGTTACTCGGGGCAGCAAGAGACCCAGTACTTC
TRBV6-5,.,TRBJ1-1,.,CASSSGGWTEAFF,TGTGCCAGCAGTTCGGGAGGTTGGACTGAAGCTTTCTTT
TRBV6-5,TRBD1,TRBJ1-2,.,CASSYLGQGHGYTF,TGTGCCAGCAGTTACCTAGGACAGGGGCATGGCTACACCTTC
TRBV14,.,TRBJ2-7,.,CASSQDGGTRISYEQYF,TGTGCCAGCAGCCAAGACGGGGGCACCAGAATATCCTACGAGCAGTACTTC
TRBV5-5,.,TRBJ2-5,few,CASTLGPSQTQYF,TGTGCCAGCACACTGGGTCCCAGTCAGACCCAGTACTTC
TRBV5-6,.,TRBJ1-2,.,CASSLEAGQLVYTF,TGTGCCAGCAGCTTGGAGGCAGGGCAACTTGTCTACACCTTC
TRBV20-1,TRBD2,TRBJ2-7,.,CSARDAGTSHEQYF,TGCAGTGCTAGGGATGCCGGGACTAGCCACGAGCAGTACTTC
TRBV27,.,TRBJ2-7,many,CASSHNYEQYF,TGTGCCAGCAGTCACAACTACGAGCAGTACTTC
TRBV4-3,TRBD2,TRBJ2-1,few,CASSRDGLANEQFF,TGCGCCAGCAGCCGAGACGGACTAGCCAATGAGCAGTTCTTC
TRBV29-1,TRBD1,TRBJ2-2,.,CSGRGWNTGELFF,TGCAGCGGCAGGGGGTGGAACACCGGGGAGCTGTTTTTT
TRBV4-1,TRBD1,TRBJ2-3,.,CASSQTGGPDTQYF,TGCGCCAGCAGCCAAACAGGGGGCCCAGATACGCAGTATTTT
TRBV4-1,TRBD1,TRBJ1-2,.,CASSTRTGGEAGYTF,TGCGCCAGCAGCACACGGACAGGGGGCGAGGCTGGCTACACCTTC
TRBV29-1,.,TRBJ1-1,.,CSVEVANTEAFF,TGCAGCGTGGAAGTGGCTAACACTGAAGCTTTCTTT
TRBV4-2,TRBD2,TRBJ2-1,.,CASSQGGAGVLGEQFF,TGTGCCAGCAGCCAAGGAGGAGCGGGGGTTCTGGGTGAGCAGTTCTTC
TRBV4-3,TRBD2,TRBJ2-3,.,CASSQVYLAEIFTDTQYF,TGCGCCAGCAGCCAAGTATACCTAGCGGAGATTTTCACAGATACGCAGTATTTT
TRBV7-2,TRBD2,TRBJ2-1,.,CASSSSSGAYNAQFF,TGTGCCAGCAGTTCCTCTAGCGGGGCATACAATGCGCAGTTCTTC
TRBV7-9,.,TRBJ1-1,.,CASSFGPSEAFF,TGTGCCAGCAGCTTCGGACCCTCTGAAGCTTTCTTT
TRBV9,TRBD2,TRBJ2-3,.,CASSGRGSTDTQYF,TGTGCCAGCAGCGGGCGGGGGAGCACAGATACGCAGTATTTT
TRBV7-9,.,TRBJ2-3,.,CASSRRDGSTDTQYF,TGTGCCAGCAGCCGAAGGGACGGGTCCACAGATACGCAGTATTTT
TRBV4-3,.,TRBJ2-7,.,CASSQDRGSYEQYF,TGCGCCAGCAGCCAAGATCGGGGATCGTACGAGCAGTACTTC
TRBV7-9,TRBD1,TRBJ2-2,few,CASIGQGAFGELFF,TGTGCCAGCATCGGACAGGGAGCTTTCGGGGAGCTGTTTTTT
TRBV4-3,.,TRBJ2-1,many,CASSQVGDGTYGARDEQFF,TGCGCCAGCAGCCAAGTGGGGGACGGGACCTACGGTGCCCGCGATGAGCAGTTCTTC
TRBV7-9,.,TRBJ1-1,.,CASSLVGPFLAFF,TGTGCCAGCAGCTTGGTCGGACCATTTTTGGCTTTCTTT
TRBV20-1,.,TRBJ2-3,.,CSAGDVSRWTDTQYF,TGCAGTGCTGGTGACGTCTCTCGATGGACAGATACGCAGTATTTT
TRBV9,.,TRBJ2-1,few,CASSVDMRTWINEQFF,TGTGCCAGCAGCGTAGATATGAGGACTTGGATCAATGAGCAGTTCTTC
TRBV4-2,TRBD1,TRBJ2-7,.,CASRHLSDRVGEQYF,TGTGCCAGCCGCCACCTATCGGACAGGGTCGGCGAGCAGTACTTC
TRBV6-2/TRBV6-3,.,TRBJ2-7,.,CASSTPPGQDSYEQYF,TGTGCCAGCAGTACACCCCCGGGACAAGACTCCTACGAGCAGTACTTC